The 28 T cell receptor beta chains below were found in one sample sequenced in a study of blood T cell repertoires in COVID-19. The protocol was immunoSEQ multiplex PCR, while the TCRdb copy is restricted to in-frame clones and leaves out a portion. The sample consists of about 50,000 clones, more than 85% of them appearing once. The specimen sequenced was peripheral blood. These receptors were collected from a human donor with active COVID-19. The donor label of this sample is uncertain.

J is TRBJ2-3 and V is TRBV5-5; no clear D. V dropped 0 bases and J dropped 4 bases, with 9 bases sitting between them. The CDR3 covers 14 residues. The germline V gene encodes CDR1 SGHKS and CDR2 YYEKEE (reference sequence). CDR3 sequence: CASSLDIGPDTQYF. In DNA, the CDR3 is TGTGCCAGCAGCTTGGATATTGGGCCAGATACGCAGTATTTT.

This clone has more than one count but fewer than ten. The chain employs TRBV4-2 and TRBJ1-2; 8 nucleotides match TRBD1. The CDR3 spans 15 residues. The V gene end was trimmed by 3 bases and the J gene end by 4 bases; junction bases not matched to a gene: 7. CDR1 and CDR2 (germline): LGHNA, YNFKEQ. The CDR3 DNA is TGTGCCAGCAGCCAGCGACAGGGGATTTCCTATGGCTACACCTTC. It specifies CASSQRQGISYGYTF.

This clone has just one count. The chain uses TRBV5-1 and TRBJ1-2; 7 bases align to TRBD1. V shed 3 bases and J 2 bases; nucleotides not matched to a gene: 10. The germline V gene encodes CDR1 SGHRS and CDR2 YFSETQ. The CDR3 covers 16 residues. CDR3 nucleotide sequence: TGCGCCAGCAGCTCAGGTACCGGGACAGCGAACTATGGCTACACCTTC. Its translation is CASSSGTGTANYGYTF.

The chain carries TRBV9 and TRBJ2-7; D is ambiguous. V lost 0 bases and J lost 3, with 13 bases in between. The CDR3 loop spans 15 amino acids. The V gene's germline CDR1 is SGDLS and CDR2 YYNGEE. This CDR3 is CASSVGQATYYEQYF. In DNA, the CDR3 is TGTGCCAGCAGCGTAGGCCAGGCCACTTACTACGAGCAGTACTTC.

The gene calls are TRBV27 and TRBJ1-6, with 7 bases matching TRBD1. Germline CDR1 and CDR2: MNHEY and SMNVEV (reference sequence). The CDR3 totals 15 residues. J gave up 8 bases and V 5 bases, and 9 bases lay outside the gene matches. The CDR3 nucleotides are TGTGCCAGCAGTACATTCGGACAGGCGTATTCACCCCTCCACTTT. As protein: CASSTFGQAYSPLHF.

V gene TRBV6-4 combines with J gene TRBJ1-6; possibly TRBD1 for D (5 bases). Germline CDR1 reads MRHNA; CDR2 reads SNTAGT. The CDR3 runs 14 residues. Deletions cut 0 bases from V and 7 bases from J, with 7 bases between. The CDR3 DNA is TGTGCCAGCAGTGACTCAGGGGAAAATTCACCCCTCCACTTT. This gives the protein CASSDSGENSPLHF.

The CDR3 DNA reads TGTGCCAGCAGCCCGGGGCAGGGGGCTTCTGGAAACACCATATATTTT. This sequence encodes CASSPGQGASGNTIYF. The V gene is TRBV9, the J gene TRBJ1-3, with 8 bases matching TRBD1. The trim removed 4 bases at V and 1 base at J, leaving 7 bases unmatched. The CDR3 is 16 residues long. Germline values: CDR1 SGDLS, CDR2 YYNGEE.

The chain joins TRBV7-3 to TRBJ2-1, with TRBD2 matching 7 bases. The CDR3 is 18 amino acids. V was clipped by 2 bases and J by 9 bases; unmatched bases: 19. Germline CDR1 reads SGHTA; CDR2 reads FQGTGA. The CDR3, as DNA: TGTGCCAGCAGCTTATTAATAGACGGGGGGTCGAAAAGTGGTGAGCAGTTCTTC. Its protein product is CASSLLIDGGSKSGEQFF.

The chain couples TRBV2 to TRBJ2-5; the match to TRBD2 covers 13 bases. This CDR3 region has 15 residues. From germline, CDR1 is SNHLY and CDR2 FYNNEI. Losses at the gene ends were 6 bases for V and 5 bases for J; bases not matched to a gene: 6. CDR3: CASSGTSGVGETQYF. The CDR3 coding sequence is TGTGCCAGCAGCGGGACTAGCGGGGTCGGCGAGACCCAGTACTTC.

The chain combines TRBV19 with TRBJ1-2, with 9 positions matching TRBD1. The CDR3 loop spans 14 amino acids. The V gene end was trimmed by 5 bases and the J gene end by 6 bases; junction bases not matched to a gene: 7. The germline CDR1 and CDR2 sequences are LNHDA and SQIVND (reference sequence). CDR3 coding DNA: TGTGCCAGTAGTCCCGGACAGGGGTTTAATGGCTACACCTTC. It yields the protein CASSPGQGFNGYTF.

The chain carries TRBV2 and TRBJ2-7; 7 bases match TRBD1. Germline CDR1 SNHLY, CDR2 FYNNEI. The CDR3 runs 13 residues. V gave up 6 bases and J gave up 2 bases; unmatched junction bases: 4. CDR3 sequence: CASRRQGTYEQYF. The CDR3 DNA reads TGTGCCAGCAGGCGACAGGGTACCTACGAGCAGTACTTC.

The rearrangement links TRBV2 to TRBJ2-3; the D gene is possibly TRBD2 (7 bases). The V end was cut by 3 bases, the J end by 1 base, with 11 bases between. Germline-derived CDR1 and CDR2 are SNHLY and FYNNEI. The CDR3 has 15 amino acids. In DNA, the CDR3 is TGTGCCAGCAGTGAGGAGGGGGGGGGCACAGATACGCAGTATTTT. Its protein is CASSEEGGGTDTQYF.

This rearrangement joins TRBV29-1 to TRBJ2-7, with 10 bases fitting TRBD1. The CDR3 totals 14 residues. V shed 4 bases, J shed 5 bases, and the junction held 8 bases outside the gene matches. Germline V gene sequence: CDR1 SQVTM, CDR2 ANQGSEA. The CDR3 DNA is TGCAGCGTTGGTTCGGGGACAGGGGTCCACGAGCAGTACTTC. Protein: CSVGSGTGVHEQYF.

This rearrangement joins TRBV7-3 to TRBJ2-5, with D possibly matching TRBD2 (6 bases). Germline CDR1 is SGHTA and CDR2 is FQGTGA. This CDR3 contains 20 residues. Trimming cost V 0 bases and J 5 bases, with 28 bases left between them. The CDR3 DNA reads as TGTGCCAGCAGCTTAACTAACGAAAAACGAGGGACTTTTGCCGGGGAGACCCAGTACTTC. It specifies CASSLTNEKRGTFAGETQYF.

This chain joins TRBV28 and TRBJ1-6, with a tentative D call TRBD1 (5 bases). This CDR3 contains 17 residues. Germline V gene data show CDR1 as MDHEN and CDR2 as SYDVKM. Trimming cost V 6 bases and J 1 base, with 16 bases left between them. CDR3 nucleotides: TGTGCCAGCAGGGTTCAGGGTGTTACGTCCTATAATTCACCCCTCCACTTT. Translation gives CASRVQGVTSYNSPLHF.

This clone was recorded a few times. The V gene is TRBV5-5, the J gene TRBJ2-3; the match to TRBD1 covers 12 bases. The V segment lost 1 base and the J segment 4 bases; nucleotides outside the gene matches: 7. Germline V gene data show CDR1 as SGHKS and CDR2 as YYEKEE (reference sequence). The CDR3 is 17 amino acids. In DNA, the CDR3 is TGTGCCAGCAGCTTGTTTAGCGGGACAGGGGGCGCAGATACGCAGTATTTT. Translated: CASSLFSGTGGADTQYF.

The DNA for the CDR3 is TGTGCCAGCAGTATCTCCGGCTACAATGAGCAGTTCTTC. Its protein is CASSISGYNEQFF. The chain couples TRBV6-2 or TRBV6-3 to TRBJ2-1; no clear D gene. Germline V lookup: CDR1 MNHEY, CDR2 SVGEGT. Trimming pared 5 bases from V and 3 bases from J, leaving 8 bases between. The CDR3 loop spans 13 amino acids.

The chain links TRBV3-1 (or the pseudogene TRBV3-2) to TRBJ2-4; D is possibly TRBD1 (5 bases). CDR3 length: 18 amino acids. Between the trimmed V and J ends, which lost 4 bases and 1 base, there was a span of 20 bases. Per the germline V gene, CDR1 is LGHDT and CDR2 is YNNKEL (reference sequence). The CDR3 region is CASSPQAGNPLAKNIQYF. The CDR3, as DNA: TGTGCCAGCAGCCCTCAGGCAGGGAATCCCCTTGCCAAAAACATTCAGTACTTC.

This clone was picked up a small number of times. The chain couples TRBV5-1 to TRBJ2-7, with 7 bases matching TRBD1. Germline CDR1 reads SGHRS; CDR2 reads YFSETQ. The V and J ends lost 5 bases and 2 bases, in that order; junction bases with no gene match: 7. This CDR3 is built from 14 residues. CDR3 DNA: TGCGCCAGCAGACTCGACCAGGGGGCCTACGAGCAGTACTTC. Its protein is CASRLDQGAYEQYF.

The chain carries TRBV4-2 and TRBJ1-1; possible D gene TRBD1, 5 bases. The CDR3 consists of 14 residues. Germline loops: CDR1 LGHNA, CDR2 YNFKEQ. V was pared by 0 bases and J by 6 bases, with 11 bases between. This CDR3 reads CASSQEGPVSEAFF. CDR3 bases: TGTGCCAGCAGCCAAGAGGGGCCCGTCTCTGAAGCTTTCTTT.

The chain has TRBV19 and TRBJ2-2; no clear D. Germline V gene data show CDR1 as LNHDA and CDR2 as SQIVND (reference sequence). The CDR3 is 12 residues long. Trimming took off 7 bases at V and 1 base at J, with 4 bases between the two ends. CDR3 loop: CASTVNTGELFF. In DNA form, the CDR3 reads TGTGCCAGTACGGTGAACACCGGGGAGCTGTTTTTT.

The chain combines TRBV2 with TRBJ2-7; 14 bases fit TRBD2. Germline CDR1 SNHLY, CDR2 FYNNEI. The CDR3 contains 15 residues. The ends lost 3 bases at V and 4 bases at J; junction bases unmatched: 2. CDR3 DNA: TGTGCCAGCAGTGAGGGGACTAGCGGGGGTTACGAGCAGTACTTC. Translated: CASSEGTSGGYEQYF.

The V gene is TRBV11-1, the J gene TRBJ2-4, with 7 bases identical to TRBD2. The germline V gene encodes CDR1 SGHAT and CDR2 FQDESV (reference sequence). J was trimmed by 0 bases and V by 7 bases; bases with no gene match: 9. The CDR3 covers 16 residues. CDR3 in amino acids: CASTRTGGIAKNIQYF. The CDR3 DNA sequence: TGTGCCAGCACCCGGACGGGAGGCATAGCCAAAAACATTCAGTACTTC.

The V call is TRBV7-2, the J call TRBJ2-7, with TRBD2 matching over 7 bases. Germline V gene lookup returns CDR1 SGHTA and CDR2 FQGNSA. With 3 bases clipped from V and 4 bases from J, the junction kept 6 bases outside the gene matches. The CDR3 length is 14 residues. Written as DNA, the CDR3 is TGTGCCAGCAGCTTGAGCGGGGAGTATTACGAGCAGTACTTC. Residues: CASSLSGEYYEQYF. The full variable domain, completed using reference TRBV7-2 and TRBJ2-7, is GAGVSQSPSNKVTEKGKDVELRCDPISGHTALYWYRQSLGQGLEFLIYFQGNSAPDKSGLPSDRFSAERTGGSVSTLTIQRTQQEDSAVYLCASSLSGEYYEQYFGPGTRLTVT.

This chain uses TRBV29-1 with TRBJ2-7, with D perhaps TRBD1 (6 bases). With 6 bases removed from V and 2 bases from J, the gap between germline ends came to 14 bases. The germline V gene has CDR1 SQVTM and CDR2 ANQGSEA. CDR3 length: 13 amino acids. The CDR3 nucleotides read TGCAGCGTGCTCAGGGGCCCCACCTACGAGCAGTACTTC. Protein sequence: CSVLRGPTYEQYF.

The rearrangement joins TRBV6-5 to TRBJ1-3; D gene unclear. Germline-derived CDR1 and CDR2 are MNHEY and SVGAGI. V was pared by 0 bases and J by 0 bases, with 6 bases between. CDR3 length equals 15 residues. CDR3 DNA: TGTGCCAGCAGTTACTCCCAATCCTCTGGAAACACCATATATTTT. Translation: CASSYSQSSGNTIYF.

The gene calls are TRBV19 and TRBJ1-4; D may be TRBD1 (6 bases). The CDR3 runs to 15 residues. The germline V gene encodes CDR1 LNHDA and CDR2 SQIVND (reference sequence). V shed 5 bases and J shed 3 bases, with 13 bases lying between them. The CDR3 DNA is TGTGCCAGTAGTGGAACAGGGTCGGCTAATGAAAAACTGTTTTTT. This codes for CASSGTGSANEKLFF.

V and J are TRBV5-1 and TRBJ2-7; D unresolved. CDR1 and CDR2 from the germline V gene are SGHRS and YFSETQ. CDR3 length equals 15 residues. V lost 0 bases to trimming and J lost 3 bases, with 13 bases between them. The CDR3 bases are TGCGCCAGCAGCTTGGTTTCTGCCACTGACTACGAGCAGTACTTC. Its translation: CASSLVSATDYEQYF.